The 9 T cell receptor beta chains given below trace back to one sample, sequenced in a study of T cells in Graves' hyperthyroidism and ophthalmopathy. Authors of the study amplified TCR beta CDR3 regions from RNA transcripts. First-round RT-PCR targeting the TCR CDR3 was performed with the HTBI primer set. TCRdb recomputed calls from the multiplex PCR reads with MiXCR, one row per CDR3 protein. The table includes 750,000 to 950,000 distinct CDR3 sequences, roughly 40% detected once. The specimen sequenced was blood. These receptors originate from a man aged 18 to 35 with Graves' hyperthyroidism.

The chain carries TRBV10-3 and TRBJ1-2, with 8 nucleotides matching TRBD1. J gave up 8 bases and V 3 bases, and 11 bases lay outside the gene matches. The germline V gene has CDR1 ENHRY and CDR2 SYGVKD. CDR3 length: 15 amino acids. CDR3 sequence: CAISDKGGQVRGYTF. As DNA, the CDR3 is TGTGCCATCAGTGACAAGGGGGGACAGGTGAGAGGCTACACCTTC.

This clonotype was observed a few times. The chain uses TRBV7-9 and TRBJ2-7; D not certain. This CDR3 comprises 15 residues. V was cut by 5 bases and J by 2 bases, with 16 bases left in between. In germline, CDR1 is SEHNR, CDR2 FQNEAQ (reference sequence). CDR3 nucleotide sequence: TGTGCCAGCAGCCCCGTCCACACCGCGGCCTACGAGCAGTACTTC. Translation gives CASSPVHTAAYEQYF.

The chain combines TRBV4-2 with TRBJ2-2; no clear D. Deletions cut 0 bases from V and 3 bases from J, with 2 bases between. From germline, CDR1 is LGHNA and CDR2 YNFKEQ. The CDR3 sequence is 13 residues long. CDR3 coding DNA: TGTGCCAGCAGCCAAGATCACACCGGGGAGCTGTTTTTT. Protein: CASSQDHTGELFF.

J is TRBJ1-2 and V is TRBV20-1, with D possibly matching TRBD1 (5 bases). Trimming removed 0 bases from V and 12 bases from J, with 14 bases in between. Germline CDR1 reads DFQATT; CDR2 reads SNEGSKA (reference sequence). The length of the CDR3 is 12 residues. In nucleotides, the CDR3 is TGCAGTGCTAGAGATCAGGGAAAGAAGGACACCTTC. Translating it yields CSARDQGKKDTF.

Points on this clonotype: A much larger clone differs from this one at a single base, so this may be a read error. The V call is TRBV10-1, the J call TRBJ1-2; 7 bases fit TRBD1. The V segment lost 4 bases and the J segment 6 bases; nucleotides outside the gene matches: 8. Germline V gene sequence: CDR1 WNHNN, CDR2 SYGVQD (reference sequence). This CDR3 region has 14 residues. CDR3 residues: CASSGTRGQNGYTF. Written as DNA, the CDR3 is TGCGCCAGCAGTGGGACCCGGGGACAGAATGGCTACACCTTC.

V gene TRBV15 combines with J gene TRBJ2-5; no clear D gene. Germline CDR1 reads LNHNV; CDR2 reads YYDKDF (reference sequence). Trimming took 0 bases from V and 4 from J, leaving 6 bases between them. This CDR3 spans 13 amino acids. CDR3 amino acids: CATSREKGETQYF. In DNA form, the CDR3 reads TGTGCCACCAGCAGAGAAAAGGGAGAGACCCAGTACTTC. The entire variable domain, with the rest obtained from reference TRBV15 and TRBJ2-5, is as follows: DAMVIQNPRYQVTQFGKPVTLSCSQTLNHNVMYWYQQKSSQAPKLLFHYYDKDFNNEADTPDNFQSRRPNTSFCFLDIRSPGLGDTAMYLCATSREKGETQYFGPGTRLLVL.

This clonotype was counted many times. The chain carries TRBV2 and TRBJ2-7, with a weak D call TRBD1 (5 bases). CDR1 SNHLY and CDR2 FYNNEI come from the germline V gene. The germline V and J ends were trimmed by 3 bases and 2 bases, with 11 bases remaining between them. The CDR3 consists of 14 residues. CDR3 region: CASSDWAGTYEQYF. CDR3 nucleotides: TGTGCCAGCAGTGATTGGGCAGGGACCTACGAGCAGTACTTC.

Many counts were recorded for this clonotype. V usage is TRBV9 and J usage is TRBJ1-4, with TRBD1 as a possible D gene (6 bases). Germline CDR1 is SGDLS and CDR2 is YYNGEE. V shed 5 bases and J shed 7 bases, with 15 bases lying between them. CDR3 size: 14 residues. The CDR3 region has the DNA TGTGCCAGCAGTTCACAGGGAGGGCGTGAAAAACTGTTTTTT. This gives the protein CASSSQGGREKLFF.

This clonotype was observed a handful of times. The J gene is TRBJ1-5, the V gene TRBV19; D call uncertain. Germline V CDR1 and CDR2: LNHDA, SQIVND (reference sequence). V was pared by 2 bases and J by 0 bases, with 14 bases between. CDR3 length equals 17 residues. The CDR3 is CASSIKLSTYSNQPQHF. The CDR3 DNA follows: TGTGCCAGTAGTATAAAATTGTCGACCTATAGCAATCAGCCCCAGCATTTT.